The following is a TCR beta chain sequence with its context. Its antigen is unidentified. This record comes from a study of cytomegalovirus exposure and HLA in healthy donors. At the level of the study: A previous analysis identified 95 million to 130 million unique TCR beta sequences derived from around 200 million T cells.

Trimming pared 3 bases from V and 0 bases from J, leaving 12 bases between. This CDR3 is 15 amino acids long. Germline V gene sequence: CDR1 SEHNR, CDR2 FQNEAQ (reference sequence). PCR employed 60 Vbeta and 13 Jbeta primers. Only in-frame clones appear in the TCRdb table, and some are missing; sequencing was by immunoSEQ multiplex PCR. The sample consists of about 140,000 clones, approximately 78% of them appearing once. Findings and limits, study-wide: Previous analysis showed most TCR beta V segments were productive about 90% or about 30% of the time.

Sequencing used PBMCs. This TCR was sampled from a female donor in good health and CMV-seronegative. The chain recombines TRBV7-9 with TRBJ2-7, with D possibly matching TRBD1 (6 bases). The CDR3: CASSFTGTRSYEQYF. CDR3 bases: TGTGCCAGCAGCTTTACCGGGACACGCTCCTACGAGCAGTACTTC.